This entry concerns a single T cell receptor beta chain. This clonotype turned up a few times. Its antigen target is currently unknown. Qualities for individual bases were not recorded, and no much larger clone is one base off. This sample was sequenced with an Illumina NovaSeq 6000. TCR cDNA was made using 5'RACE template switching, a step that added a universal primer site and unique molecular identifiers. Priming for cDNA synthesis came from both the TCR alpha and TCR beta constant segments. Two PCR steps were used to amplify libraries, with sample barcodes and sequencing adapters being added in the second step. Sequencing of libraries was performed on Illumina HiSeq 2500 (2x100 bp) or NovaSeq (2x150 bp). The original pipeline was this. MIGEC handled demultiplexing of reads and collapsing into UMI consensus sequences, while MiXCR performed V(D)J alignment. Using edgeR on replicate PBMC samples, clonotypes were called vaccine-responding if FDR was below 0.01 and the log2 fold change was above 5 up to day 15. CD4 or CD8 identity was assigned to each bulk clonotype according to whether the clonotype was present at higher abundance in the sequenced CD4 repertoire or the sequenced CD8 repertoire. Using fastp at Q25 and MiXCR, TCRdb reprocessed the public reads and kept productive beta chains. CDR3 protein sequences are deduplicated, and each keeps its most common genes and DNA. TCRdb, rather than the study authors, made the V and J calls. The sample table holds some 120,000 distinct CDR3 sequences, of which over 12% were seen once. 40% to 45% of the sample is taken by the ten largest.

The sample originates from a study of T cells after yellow fever vaccination (dated by TCRdb to the late 2010s). About the study as a whole: The SMART-Seq v4 Ultra Low Input RNA kit was used to prepare libraries from fractions with low cell numbers. To track T-cell clones before and after primary and booster YFV17D yellow fever vaccination, bulk TCR alpha and beta repertoires were sequenced longitudinally. Two healthy male donors, one aged 18 to 29 and one aged 30 to 40 years, were included in the cohort. Blood was drawn at multiple timepoints before and after primary and secondary immunization, with bulk PBMC replicates and cell subsets isolated.

The treatment or condition label corresponds to: live attenuated yellow fever vaccine strain. PBMCs were isolated from peripheral blood using a standard Ficoll-Paque protocol. Dynabeads CD4 and CD8 positive selection kits were used to isolate CD4 and CD8 T-cell fractions. RNA was extracted with TriZol from bulk PBMCs, CD4 and CD8 fractions, and dextramer-positive and dextramer-negative fractions. From the germline V gene, CDR1 is LGHNA and CDR2 is YSLEER. Clipping removes 2 bases from V and 7 bases from J, with 10 as the unmatched junction base count. From the cysteine through the phenylalanine, the CDR3 covers 19 amino acids. The CDR3 DNA has 57 bases and is translated from base 1. Findings and caveats that apply to the study as a whole: FACS-sorted repertoires could contain abundant contaminating clonotypes from the bulk population, so computational filtering was required. Because only a couple of donors were included in the study, the extent to which the findings can be generalized is limited. Most clones expanded after primary vaccination were re-detected after the booster (just under 97% of CD4 and approximately 85% of CD8), suggesting broad memory maintenance. A small share of clonotypes occurred in both CD4 and CD8 compartments, likely arising from convergent recombination. Compared with the primary T-cell response, the secondary T-cell response was weaker but faster, peaking on day 5 rather than day 15.

The material sequenced was CD8+ T cells sorted from PBMCs, taken 5 days after the yellow fever booster vaccination. Rearrangement joined TRBV4-3 to TRBJ2-2, with 16 junctional bases fitting TRBD2. This clonotype was obtained from a man aged 18 to 29 who received the YFV17D yellow fever vaccine. The nucleotide sequence is TGCGCCAGCAGCCAACCCGGGACTAGCGGGGGGGCCAGTTTCGGGGAGCTGTTTTTT. The translation is CASSQPGTSGGASFGELFF.